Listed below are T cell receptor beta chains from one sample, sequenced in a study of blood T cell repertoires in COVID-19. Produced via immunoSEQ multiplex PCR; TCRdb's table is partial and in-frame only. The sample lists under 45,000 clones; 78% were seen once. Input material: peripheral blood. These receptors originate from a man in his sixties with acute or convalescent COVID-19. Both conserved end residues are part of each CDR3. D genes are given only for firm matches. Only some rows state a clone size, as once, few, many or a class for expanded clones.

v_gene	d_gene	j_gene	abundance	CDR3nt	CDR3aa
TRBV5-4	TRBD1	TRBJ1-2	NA	TGTGCCAGCAGCTTGGATCTTCGGACAGGGGGCTTGTTCGGCTACACCTTC	CASSLDLRTGGLFGYTF
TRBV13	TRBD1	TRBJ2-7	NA	TGTGCCAGCAGCTCGACAGGGAGCTACGAGCAGTACTTC	CASSSTGSYEQYF
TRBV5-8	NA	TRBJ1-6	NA	TGTGCCAGCAGCTTGGGTGCAGCGAATTCACCCCTCCACTTT	CASSLGAANSPLHF
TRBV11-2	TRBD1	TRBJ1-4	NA	TGTGCCAGCAGCCGGACAGGTTTTAATGAAAAACTGTTTTTT	CASSRTGFNEKLFF
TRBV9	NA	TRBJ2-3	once	TGTGCCAGCAGCGTAATTGGTATCGGTAGCAGTAGCACAGATACGCAGTATTTT	CASSVIGIGSSSTDTQYF
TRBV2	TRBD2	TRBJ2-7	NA	TGTGCCAGCAGTGAGAGGGGACTAGTGGCCTACGAGCAGTACTTC	CASSERGLVAYEQYF
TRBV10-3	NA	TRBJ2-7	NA	TGTGCCATCAGTGAGTCAAGTACCCTGAGAAACGAGCAGTACTTC	CAISESSTLRNEQYF
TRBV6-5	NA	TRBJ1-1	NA	TGTGCCAGCAGTTACTCGATTGGCAGGGAAGCTTTCTTT	CASSYSIGREAFF
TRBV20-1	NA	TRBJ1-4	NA	TGCAGTGCCATAGAAGAAAAACTGTTTTTT	CSAIEEKLFF
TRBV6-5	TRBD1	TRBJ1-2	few	TGTGCCAGCAGCTTACGATGGACAGGGGACTATGGCTACACCTTC	CASSLRWTGDYGYTF
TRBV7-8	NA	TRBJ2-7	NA	TGTGCCAGCAGCTTACCGTCCGGGGAGCAGTACTTC	CASSLPSGEQYF
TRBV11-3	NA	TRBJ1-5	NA	TGTGCCAGCAGTGAGGGAGGGATCAGCAATCAGCCCCAGCATTTT	CASSEGGISNQPQHF